The T cell receptor (beta chain) described here comes from a study of memory CD4+ T cells and cytomegalovirus serostatus. Only in-frame clones appear in the TCRdb table, and some are missing; sequencing was by immunoSEQ multiplex PCR. Here the sample spans some 67,000 clones, about three quarters being singletons. The sort gate was single viable CD3+CD4+CD8-CD45RO+ cells for memory CD4+ T cells. The V and J ends lost 4 bases and 7 bases respectively, with 13 bases between them. CDR3 length equals 13 residues. Germline loops: CDR1 SEHNR, CDR2 FQNEAQ (reference sequence). The chain combines TRBV7-9 with TRBJ1-2; possible D gene TRBD1, 6 bases. Sequencing was carried out using memory CD4+ T cells from blood. The receptor was derived from an adult in good health and CMV-seropositive. CDR3 protein: CASSSPGQFGYTF. The CDR3 DNA sequence: TGTGCCAGCAGCTCGCCAGGACAGTTTGGCTACACCTTC. The variable domain in full, with the rest retrieved from reference TRBV7-9 and TRBJ1-2, is DTGVSQNPRHKITKRGQNVTFRCDPISEHNRLYWYRQTLGQGPEFLTYFQNEAQLEKSRLLSDRFSAERPKGSFSTLEIQRTEQGDSAMYLCASSSPGQFGYTFGSGTRLTVV.